One sample yielded the 13 T cell receptor beta chains listed below, sequenced in a study of CD8+ T cells in alopecia areata (dated by TCRdb to 2016 to 2019). What this sample's time point label stands for: baseline before oral tofacitinib. From alopecia areata patients, peripheral blood was collected along with lesional scalp punch biopsies. The library came from the immunoSEQ multiplex PCR assay. RNA was extracted from all samples and reverse transcribed into cDNA as template for TCR sequencing. The immuneACCESS repertoire file appears here via TCRdb, limited to in-frame rearrangements. These files lack a portion of the clones; in checked studies, under half of the deficit traces to unresolved V genes, and the cause of the others is not known. This sample has under 25,000 clones in its table, and 66% of those were observed once. The top ten hold roughly 6.4% of the sample. This specimen was skin, taken at week 0. These receptors were collected from a human donor with alopecia areata.

This chain uses TRBV7-2 with TRBJ2-2; TRBD1 is a possible D gene (6 bases). Germline CDR1 reads SGHTA; CDR2 reads FQGNSA. The V and J ends lost 5 bases and 7 bases respectively, with 14 bases between them. CDR3 length: 14 residues. The CDR3 coding sequence is TGTGCCAGCAGCGTACAGGGAATGGGCGGGGAGCTGTTTTTT. It codes for CASSVQGMGGELFF.

This chain links TRBV6-6 with TRBJ2-1, with no clear D. CDR1 and CDR2 (germline): MNHNY, SVGAGI (reference sequence). Trimming removed 2 bases from V and 9 bases from J, with 11 bases in between. This CDR3 comprises 13 residues. DNA of the CDR3: TGTGCCAGCAGTTACCGTCTAGAAAGTGAGCAGTTCTTC. It is translated as CASSYRLESEQFF.

The V and J genes are TRBV5-6 and TRBJ2-1; tentative D call: TRBD1 (6 bases). Trimming removed 0 bases at V and 6 bases at J, with 16 bases between. The CDR3 has 16 residues. Germline loops: CDR1 SGHDT, CDR2 YYEEEE. The CDR3 here is CASSLEGWTAGNEQFF. CDR3 coding DNA: TGTGCCAGCAGCTTGGAAGGGTGGACAGCCGGCAATGAGCAGTTCTTC.

As DNA, the CDR3 is TGTGCCAGCAGCCCCTTGGGGGCAAGGTCCTACAATGAGCAGTTCTTC. This translates into CASSPLGARSYNEQFF. The chain has TRBV14 and TRBJ2-1, with D maybe TRBD1 (6 bases). From germline, CDR1 is SGHDN and CDR2 FVKESK. The CDR3 consists of 16 residues. The V and J ends lost 4 bases and 1 base respectively, with 14 bases between them.

Only a few counts were recorded for this clone. For the CDR3, the DNA is TGCGCCAGCAGTCCCACGGTAGCGGGGAACACCGGGGAGCTGTTTTTT. Translation: CASSPTVAGNTGELFF. The rearrangement links TRBV4-1 to TRBJ2-2; 7 nucleotides line up with TRBD2. CDR1 and CDR2 (germline): MGHRA, YSYEKL. This CDR3 has 16 residues. Losses at the gene ends were 6 bases for V and 1 base for J; bases not matched to a gene: 8.

This clone was counted only a few times. The chain links TRBV2 to TRBJ2-7; 8 nucleotides match TRBD1. The germline CDR1 and CDR2 sequences are SNHLY and FYNNEI. This CDR3 is 15 amino acids long. The V gene end was trimmed by 3 bases and the J gene end by 3 bases; junction bases not matched to a gene: 7. The CDR3 sequence: CASSDPGQEGYEQYF. CDR3 DNA sequence: TGTGCCAGCAGTGACCCGGGACAGGAGGGCTACGAGCAGTACTTC.

The rearrangement joins TRBV2 to TRBJ2-3; D may be TRBD1 (5 bases). Germline CDR1 is SNHLY and CDR2 is FYNNEI. V was clipped by 5 bases and J by 3 bases, with 15 bases between them. The CDR3 is 15 amino acids. The CDR3 coding sequence is TGTGCCAGCAGTCAAAGGGGAAGACTGACAGATACGCAGTATTTT. It codes for CASSQRGRLTDTQYF.

The genes are TRBV2 and TRBJ1-5; D is unresolved. The V and J ends lost 4 bases and 3 bases respectively, with 10 bases between them. The CDR3 runs 14 residues. In germline, CDR1 is SNHLY, CDR2 FYNNEI. The CDR3 nucleotides are TGTGCCAGCAGTGGGACGACCCCCAATCAGCCCCAGCATTTT. This translates into CASSGTTPNQPQHF.

The chain has TRBV7-3 and TRBJ1-2; tentatively, D is TRBD1 (6 bases). The CDR3 extends over 15 amino acids. V lost 5 bases, J lost 3 bases, and 16 bases lay in between. CDR1 and CDR2 (germline): SGHTA, FQGTGA. CDR3 in amino acids: CASSPSGGLDYGYTF. CDR3 sequence (DNA): TGTGCCAGCAGCCCTAGCGGGGGGCTGGACTATGGCTACACCTTC. The variable domain in full, completed from reference TRBV7-3 and TRBJ1-2, reads GAGVSQTPSNKVTEKGKYVELRCDPISGHTALYWYRQSLGQGPEFLIYFQGTGAADDSGLPNDRFFAVRPEGSVSTLKIQRTERGDSAVYLCASSPSGGLDYGYTFGSGTRLTVV.

In its sample, this clone was seen a few times. This chain joins TRBV2 and TRBJ2-7, with D possibly TRBD2 on 5 matching bases. The germline CDR1 and CDR2 sequences are SNHLY and FYNNEI. CDR3 size: 12 residues. The germline V and J ends were trimmed by 6 bases and 2 bases, with 8 bases remaining between them. Here the CDR3 reads CASSDYTYEQYF. In nucleotides, the CDR3 is TGTGCCAGCAGCGACTACACCTACGAGCAGTACTTC.

The rearrangement joins TRBV6-1 to TRBJ2-7; D might be TRBD1 (5 bases). Trimming took 6 bases from V and 0 from J, leaving 9 bases between them. The germline CDR1 and CDR2 sequences are MNHNS and SASEGT. The CDR3 covers 13 residues. CDR3: CASRQGFSYEQYF. The CDR3 nucleotides are TGTGCCAGCAGGCAGGGATTCTCCTACGAGCAGTACTTC.

The chain joins TRBV19 to TRBJ1-5; TRBD1 matches at 8 bases. Germline V CDR1 and CDR2: LNHDA, SQIVND (reference sequence). V shed 8 bases, J shed 4 bases, and the junction held 13 bases outside the gene matches. This CDR3 region has 16 residues. CDR3 sequence (DNA): TGTGCCAGTCGACCCGATGCAGGGGGCCGTAATCAGCCCCAGCATTTT. This codes for CASRPDAGGRNQPQHF.

The chain employs TRBV10-3 and TRBJ2-3; TRBD1 might be the D (5 bases). The CDR3 length is 17 residues. V lost 2 bases and J 0 bases, leaving 15 bases between the germline ends. Germline CDR1 reads ENHRY; CDR2 reads SYGVKD. CDR3 sequence reads: CAISEGALTGSTDTQYF. The CDR3 nucleotides read TGTGCCATCAGTGAGGGGGCCCTCACTGGGAGCACAGATACGCAGTATTTT.